The 27 T cell receptor beta chains below were found in one sample sequenced in a study of blood T cell repertoires in COVID-19. Clones were read by immunoSEQ multiplex PCR, and TCRdb kept only the in-frame ones, dropping some. This repertoire shows about 70,000 clones, roughly 92% found once; its top ten account for 2.6%. The sample taken for sequencing was peripheral blood. The receptor source for this set is a man in his forties or fifties with COVID-19, enrolled during active disease.

J is TRBJ2-7 and V is TRBV15; maybe TRBD1 (6 bases). The CDR3 totals 14 residues. Germline loops: CDR1 LNHNV, CDR2 YYDKDF (reference sequence). V was pared by 2 bases and J by 2 bases, with 10 bases between. CDR3 DNA: TGTGCCACCAGCAGACGCGGACAGACCTACGAGCAGTACTTC. Its protein product is CATSRRGQTYEQYF.

The genes are TRBV6-5 and TRBJ2-2; D perhaps matches TRBD2 (6 bases). The CDR3 is made up of 14 amino acids. From germline, CDR1 is MNHEY and CDR2 SVGAGI. V gave up 6 bases and J gave up 6 bases, with 14 bases separating them. The CDR3 bases are TGTGCCAGCAGGAGGACTATTAGCCCCGGGGAGCTGTTTTTT. This sequence encodes CASRRTISPGELFF.

V is TRBV21-1 and J is TRBJ2-3; the DNA was not used to check the table's D call, TRBD2. TRBV21-1 is shown as a pseudogene. The CDR3 runs to 15 residues. The CDR3 coding sequence is TGTGCCAGCAGCATCCCAGCGGAAGGCACAGATACGCAGTATTTT. Protein product: CASSIPAEGTDTQYF.

The V gene is TRBV19, the J gene TRBJ2-1; the match to TRBD2 covers 7 bases. Trimming removed 5 bases from V and 5 bases from J; junction bases left unmatched: 9. CDR1 is LNHDA, CDR2 SQIVND, per germline (reference sequence). The CDR3 has 15 amino acids. In DNA, the CDR3 is TGTGCCAGTAGTCAGATAGCGGGTTCGGACAATGAGCAGTTCTTC. Its translation is CASSQIAGSDNEQFF.

V is TRBV5-1 and J is TRBJ2-3, with D possibly being TRBD1 (5 bases). Trimming removed 0 bases at V and 0 bases at J, with 8 bases between. The CDR3 contains 15 residues. CDR1 is SGHRS and CDR2 is YFSETQ in the germline V gene. CDR3 sequence (DNA): TGCGCCAGCAGCTTGGAGGGGAAAAGCACAGATACGCAGTATTTT. Translated, it gives CASSLEGKSTDTQYF.

This chain connects TRBV5-4 to TRBJ1-2, with 8 bases aligning to TRBD1. Germline values: CDR1 SGHNT, CDR2 YYREEE (reference sequence). The CDR3 contains 14 residues. V lost 3 bases, J lost 3 bases, and 4 bases stayed unmatched. The CDR3 loop is CASSSPGQDYGYTF. The CDR3 DNA follows: TGTGCCAGCAGCTCCCCGGGACAGGACTATGGCTACACCTTC. The complete variable domain, with remaining parts taken from reference TRBV5-4 and TRBJ1-2, reads ETGVTQSPTHLIKTRGQQVTLRCSSQSGHNTVSWYQQALGQGPQFIFQYYREEENGRGNFPPRFSGLQFPNYSSELNVNALELDDSALYLCASSSPGQDYGYTFGSGTRLTVV.

The chain has TRBV10-3 and TRBJ2-5; 8 nucleotides match TRBD1. The V gene end was trimmed by 8 bases and the J gene end by 0 bases; junction bases not matched to a gene: 14. In germline, CDR1 is ENHRY, CDR2 SYGVKD. This CDR3 contains 17 residues. The CDR3 region is CAIGYTASGGDQETQYF. CDR3 DNA: TGTGCCATCGGATATACAGCCTCAGGGGGCGACCAAGAGACCCAGTACTTC.

This clone has a single count. The V gene is TRBV5-4, the J gene TRBJ2-1, with D maybe TRBD2 (6 bases). Germline CDR1 is SGHNT and CDR2 is YYREEE (reference sequence). There are 14 residues in the CDR3. Deletions cut 0 bases from V and 5 bases from J, with 9 bases between. The CDR3 region has the DNA TGTGCCAGCAGCTTGGTCCAGCGGGACAATGAGCAGTTCTTC. It codes for CASSLVQRDNEQFF. Full variable domain (outside the CDR3, taken from reference TRBV5-4 and TRBJ2-1): ETGVTQSPTHLIKTRGQQVTLRCSSQSGHNTVSWYQQALGQGPQFIFQYYREEENGRGNFPPRFSGLQFPNYSSELNVNALELDDSALYLCASSLVQRDNEQFFGPGTRLTVL.

V gene TRBV6-6 combines with J gene TRBJ2-7, with TRBD2 matching 7 bases. J gave up 3 bases and V 2 bases, and 1 base lay outside the gene matches. This CDR3 comprises 13 residues. Germline V gene lookup returns CDR1 MNHNY and CDR2 SVGAGI (reference sequence). The CDR3 reads CASSYGRDYEQYV. CDR3 sequence (DNA): TGTGCCAGCAGTTACGGGAGGGACTACGAGCAGTACGTC.

The CDR3 nucleotides read TGTGCCAGCAGCCAAGAAACCAGGGGGCGAGAGACCCAGTACTTC. The encoded protein is CASSQETRGRETQYF. V usage is TRBV3-1 (or the pseudogene TRBV3-2) and J usage is TRBJ2-5; 8 bases align to TRBD1. This CDR3 comprises 15 residues. V shed 0 bases and J 4 bases; nucleotides not matched to a gene: 4. In germline, CDR1 is LGHDT, CDR2 YNNKEL (reference sequence).

This chain joins TRBV28 and TRBJ1-1; no clear D. Germline CDR1 reads MDHEN; CDR2 reads SYDVKM. The CDR3 is 12 residues long. Trimming removed 2 bases at V and 3 bases at J, with 4 bases between. In DNA form, the CDR3 reads TGTGCCAGCAGTTTAGAGGACACTGAAGCTTTCTTT. This encodes CASSLEDTEAFF.

This clone was counted between two and nine times. The chain uses TRBV4-1 and TRBJ2-2, with TRBD2 identical over 10 bases. This CDR3 has 20 amino acids. V was pared by 0 bases and J by 5 bases, with 15 bases of the junction left unmatched. Germline CDR1 reads MGHRA; CDR2 reads YSYEKL. The CDR3 here is CASSQDEGASGSFGTGELFF. For the CDR3, the DNA is TGCGCCAGCAGCCAAGATGAGGGGGCTAGCGGGAGCTTTGGAACCGGGGAGCTGTTTTTT.

The CDR3 DNA reads TGTGCCGGCCAGGGGCAGGGCACTGAAGCTTTCTTT. Its protein product is CAGQGQGTEAFF. The chain couples TRBV30 to TRBJ1-1; weak D call: TRBD1 (6 bases). The CDR3 is 12 amino acids. V lost 8 bases and J lost 4, with 14 bases in between. Germline V gene sequence: CDR1 GTSNPN, CDR2 SVGIG (reference sequence).

V gene TRBV7-9 combines with J gene TRBJ2-3; TRBD2 aligns across 9 bases. Trimming took 1 base from V and 3 from J; bases not matched to a gene: 14. The CDR3 is 19 residues long. The V gene's germline CDR1 is SEHNR and CDR2 FQNEAQ (reference sequence). This chain's CDR3 is CASSLVLAGGSGKTDTQYF. The CDR3 DNA is TGTGCCAGCAGCTTAGTACTAGCGGGCGGTTCGGGGAAGACAGATACGCAGTATTTT.

The count of this clone is one. The chain couples TRBV7-9 to TRBJ1-1, with 7 positions matching TRBD1. CDR3 length: 13 residues. Germline-derived CDR1 and CDR2 are SEHNR and FQNEAQ (reference sequence). The V segment lost 8 bases and the J segment 4 bases; nucleotides outside the gene matches: 7. This CDR3 is CASGSQGGTEAFF. CDR3 DNA: TGTGCCAGCGGGTCCCAGGGGGGCACTGAAGCTTTCTTT.

The V call is TRBV21-1, the J call TRBJ2-3; the table assigns TRBD1, which was not confirmed against the DNA. TRBV21-1 is described as a pseudogene. The CDR3 loop spans 18 amino acids. The CDR3 is CASSKGGLGHGYTDTQYF. The CDR3 DNA follows: TGTGCCAGCAGCAAAGGAGGGTTGGGACACGGGTACACAGATACGCAGTATTTT.

The rearrangement joins TRBV9 to TRBJ2-1; TRBD2 matches 16 bases. V lost 4 bases and J lost 8; bases outside the gene matches: 6. The V gene's germline CDR1 is SGDLS and CDR2 YYNGEE. CDR3 length: 16 amino acids. The CDR3 here is CASSPGTSGRVDEQFF. In DNA form, the CDR3 reads TGTGCCAGCAGCCCCGGGACTAGCGGGAGGGTCGATGAGCAGTTCTTC.

V usage is TRBV10-3 and J usage is TRBJ2-3; 10 bases align to TRBD1. The CDR3 contains 14 residues. V trimming: 8 bases; J trimming: 5 bases; junction bases outside the gene matches: 7. Germline values: CDR1 ENHRY, CDR2 SYGVKD. The CDR3 sequence: CAISRDRGLDTQYF. The CDR3 nucleotides are TGTGCCATCTCCAGGGACAGGGGTTTAGATACGCAGTATTTT.

This clone showed up just once. The genes are TRBV5-1 and TRBJ2-3; 12 bases match TRBD2. CDR3 length: 16 amino acids. From germline, CDR1 is SGHRS and CDR2 YFSETQ. Unmatched junction bases numbered 6, after V lost 4 bases and J lost 3 bases. The CDR3 sequence is CASSPGLAGNTDTQYF. CDR3 nucleotides: TGCGCCAGCAGCCCCGGACTAGCGGGGAATACAGATACGCAGTATTTT.

J is TRBJ2-1 and V is TRBV19; 9 bases line up with TRBD2. J lost 1 base, V lost 0 bases, and 10 bases had no gene match. The CDR3 is 19 residues long. Germline lookup yields CDR1 LNHDA and CDR2 SQIVND (reference sequence). The CDR3 nucleotides read TGTGCCAGTAGTATAGAAGCTAGCGGGACCATAAATTCCTACAATGAGCAGTTCTTC. This sequence encodes CASSIEASGTINSYNEQFF.

This clone appeared once. CDR3 amino acids: CASSQIQDTTNEQFF. CDR3 nucleotides: TGCGCCAGCAGCCAGATTCAGGACACTACGAATGAGCAGTTCTTC. This chain connects TRBV5-1 to TRBJ2-1, with D perhaps TRBD1 (5 bases). Trimming shortened V by 4 bases and J by 7 bases, and 18 bases separated the two germline ends. The CDR3 runs 15 residues. Germline V gene data show CDR1 as SGHRS and CDR2 as YFSETQ. Looking up the rest from reference TRBV5-1 and TRBJ2-1 gives the full variable domain: KAGVTQTPRYLIKTRGQQVTLSCSPISGHRSVSWYQQTPGQGLQFLFEYFSETQRNKGNFPGRFSGRQFSNSRSEMNVSTLELGDSALYLCASSQIQDTTNEQFFGPGTRLTVL.

The rearrangement joins TRBV27 to TRBJ2-5; TRBD1 aligns across 7 bases. The CDR3 has 13 residues. V dropped 6 bases and J dropped 6; count of bases not matched to a gene: 7. The V gene's germline CDR1 is MNHEY and CDR2 SMNVEV (reference sequence). CDR3 nucleotides: TGTGCCAGCAGACCGACAGGGTCCCAGACCCAGTACTTC. Protein: CASRPTGSQTQYF.

This clone was seen just once. The rearrangement links TRBV18 to TRBJ2-5; 9 nucleotides line up with TRBD1. The germline V gene has CDR1 KGHSH and CDR2 LQKENI. The CDR3 has 15 amino acids. V was clipped by 3 bases and J by 5 bases; unmatched bases: 7. CDR3 sequence (DNA): TGTGCCAGCTCACCCGGGGACAGGGCCCTGGAGACCCAGTACTTC. Translating gives CASSPGDRALETQYF.

This rearrangement joins TRBV9 to TRBJ2-2; D call uncertain. Germline CDR1 reads SGDLS; CDR2 reads YYNGEE. The length of the CDR3 is 15 residues. Trimming removed 2 bases from V and 1 base from J, with 9 bases in between. The CDR3 sequence is CASSVGQRNTGELFF. In DNA, the CDR3 is TGTGCCAGCAGCGTGGGTCAGCGGAACACCGGGGAGCTGTTTTTT.

The V call is TRBV7-3, the J call TRBJ2-1, with 8 positions matching TRBD2. The CDR3 contains 17 residues. Trimming cost V 2 bases and J 0 bases; bases outside gene matches: 6. CDR1 SGHTA and CDR2 FQGTGA come from the germline V gene. The CDR3 region is CASSLGGSGDSYNEQFF. CDR3 nucleotide sequence: TGTGCCAGCAGCTTAGGGGGTAGCGGGGACTCCTACAATGAGCAGTTCTTC.

The CDR3 nucleotides read TGTGCCAGCAGCTTCAGTCTGCAGAAGCCCCAGCATTTT. Residues: CASSFSLQKPQHF. This sequence joins TRBV7-2 and TRBJ1-5; D is unresolved. This CDR3 spans 13 amino acids. Trimming left V 3 bases short and J 8 bases short, with 11 bases between. CDR1 is SGHTA, CDR2 FQGNSA, per germline.

The V gene is TRBV3-1 (or the pseudogene TRBV3-2), the J gene TRBJ2-3, with 7 bases aligning to TRBD2. With 0 bases clipped from V and 3 bases from J, the junction kept 18 bases outside the gene matches. The CDR3 contains 20 residues. Per the germline V gene, CDR1 is LGHDT and CDR2 is YNNKEL (reference sequence). DNA of the CDR3: TGTGCCAGCAGCCAAGATCAGGATTTCCAGGCGGGAGAGGAAACAGATACGCAGTATTTT. Translation gives CASSQDQDFQAGEETDTQYF.